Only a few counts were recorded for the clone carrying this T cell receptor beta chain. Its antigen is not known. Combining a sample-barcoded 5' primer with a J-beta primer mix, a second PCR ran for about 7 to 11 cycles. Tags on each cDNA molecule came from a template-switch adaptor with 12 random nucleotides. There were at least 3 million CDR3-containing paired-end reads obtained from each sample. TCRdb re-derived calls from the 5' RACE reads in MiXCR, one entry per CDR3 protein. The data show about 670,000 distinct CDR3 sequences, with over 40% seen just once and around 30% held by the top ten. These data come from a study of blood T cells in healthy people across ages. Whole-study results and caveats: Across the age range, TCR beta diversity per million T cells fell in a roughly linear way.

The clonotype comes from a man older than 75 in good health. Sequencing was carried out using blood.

CDR3 region: CASSLVQVSSYNSPLHF. The DNA of the CDR3 is TGTGCCAGCAGCTTGGTGCAGGTCAGCTCCTATAATTCACCCCTCCACTTT. V is TRBV7-8 and J is TRBJ1-6; no definite D call. This CDR3 contains 17 residues. V was trimmed by 3 bases and J by 0 bases, leaving 12 bases between them. Germline values: CDR1 SGHVS, CDR2 FQNEAQ.